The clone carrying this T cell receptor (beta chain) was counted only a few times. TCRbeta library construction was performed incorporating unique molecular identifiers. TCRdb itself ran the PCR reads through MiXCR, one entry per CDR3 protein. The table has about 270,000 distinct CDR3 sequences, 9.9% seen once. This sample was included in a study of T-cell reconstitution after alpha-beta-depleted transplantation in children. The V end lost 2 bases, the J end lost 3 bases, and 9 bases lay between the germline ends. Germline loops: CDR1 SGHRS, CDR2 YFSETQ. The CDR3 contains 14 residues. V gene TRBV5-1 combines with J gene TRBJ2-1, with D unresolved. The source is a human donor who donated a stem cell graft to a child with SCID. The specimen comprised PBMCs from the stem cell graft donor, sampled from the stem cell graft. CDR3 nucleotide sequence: TGCGCCAGCAGCTTTACCAGTGGCTACAATGAGCAGTTCTTC. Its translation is CASSFTSGYNEQFF.